This record concerns one TCR beta chain sequence. The antigen remains unidentified. This sample was included in a study of a mutant IDH1 vaccine in newly diagnosed glioma. Looking at the study overall: Administration of eight vaccinations to patients took place in weeks 1, 3, 5, 7, 11, 15, 19, 23. Among treated patients, around 62% were male and roughly 38% female, and mean age was about 41 years.

Clones were sequenced by immunoSEQ multiplex PCR, and TCRdb holds only the in-frame ones, with some missing. The sample holds over 55,000 clones, about 81% seen once. This CDR3 spans 18 amino acids. V was pared by 0 bases and J by 0 bases, with 16 bases between. Looked up from germline, CDR1 is SEHNR and CDR2 is FQNEAQ (reference sequence). Time point defined: week 23, last vaccination. What each vaccine dose contained was 300 ug of mutant IDH1 20-mer peptide, accompanied by topical imiquimod. This chain uses TRBV7-9 with TRBJ2-3, with D possibly TRBD2 on 5 matching bases. Material: PBMCs, obtained from a glioma patient whose treatment included an IDH1 peptide vaccine. The TCR sequence derives from a woman in her thirties or forties with glioma. Some clones in this sample may be carry-over from other donors' samples. CDR3 DNA sequence: TGTGCCAGCAGCTTAGCGCTTTCGGGGTTTACTAGCACAGATACGCAGTATTTT. It translates to CASSLALSGFTSTDTQYF.